The 28 T cell receptor beta chains reported below all come from one sample, sequenced in a study of blood T cell repertoires in COVID-19. Data came from immunoSEQ multiplex PCR; TCRdb stores just in-frame clones and leaves some out. The table includes hundreds of thousands of clones, about 88% detected once. The sequenced material came from PBMCs or T cells enriched from blood (not recorded which). These receptors came from a man between 60 and 75 years old who had recovered from COVID-19.

The chain links TRBV7-9 to TRBJ1-5, with a possible D match to TRBD1 (6 bases). The CDR3 is made up of 15 amino acids. CDR1 SEHNR and CDR2 FQNEAQ come from the germline V gene (reference sequence). With 0 bases removed from V and 3 bases from J, the gap between germline ends came to 9 bases. Written as DNA, the CDR3 is TGTGCCAGCAGCTTAGCTGCAGGGGCCAATCAGCCCCAGCATTTT. Translated, it gives CASSLAAGANQPQHF.

V gene TRBV6-6 combines with J gene TRBJ1-2, with D perhaps matching TRBD1 (6 bases). CDR3 length equals 19 residues. Trimming left V 6 bases short and J 5 bases short, with 31 bases between. Germline V gene data show CDR1 as MNHNY and CDR2 as SVGAGI (reference sequence). CDR3 in amino acids: CASSRTYRDTGRGGYGYTF. The CDR3 DNA reads as TGTGCCAGCAGCCGAACGTACCGGGACACGGGGCGCGGGGGTTATGGCTACACCTTC.

The rearrangement uses TRBV3-1 (or the pseudogene TRBV3-2) and TRBJ2-1, with D possibly TRBD2 on 5 matching bases. The CDR3 runs 12 residues. CDR1 is LGHDT and CDR2 is YNNKEL in the germline V gene (reference sequence). V lost 4 bases and J 8 bases, leaving 9 bases between the germline ends. CDR3 sequence (DNA): TGTGCCAGCAGCCCCTCCGGGGATGAGCAGTTCTTC. This encodes CASSPSGDEQFF.

V is TRBV27 and J is TRBJ1-2; D gene ambiguous. Germline V CDR1 and CDR2: MNHEY, SMNVEV (reference sequence). Deletions cut 3 bases from V and 1 base from J, with 6 bases between. The CDR3 spans 13 residues. CDR3 sequence: CASSLNGNYGYTF. The CDR3, as DNA: TGTGCCAGCAGTTTGAACGGTAACTATGGCTACACCTTC.

V is TRBV5-1 and J is TRBJ2-3, with no clear D. Trimming took off 0 bases at V and 1 base at J, with 12 bases between the two ends. The germline gives CDR1 SGHRS, CDR2 YFSETQ. The CDR3 is 16 residues long. As DNA, the CDR3 is TGCGCCAGCAGCTTGGCCCCGTCCCGGGGCACAGATACGCAGTATTTT. Protein product: CASSLAPSRGTDTQYF. Drawing the rest from reference TRBV5-1 and TRBJ2-3, the complete variable domain is KAGVTQTPRYLIKTRGQQVTLSCSPISGHRSVSWYQQTPGQGLQFLFEYFSETQRNKGNFPGRFSGRQFSNSRSEMNVSTLELGDSALYLCASSLAPSRGTDTQYFGPGTRLTVL.

This chain joins TRBV5-8 and TRBJ1-5; 10 bases align to TRBD1. The ends lost 4 bases at V and 5 bases at J; junction bases unmatched: 6. The CDR3 has 15 residues. The germline gives CDR1 SGHTS, CDR2 YDEGEE. CDR3 nucleotides: TGTGCCAGCAGCCCCGGACAGGGGGGCTATCAGCCCCAGCATTTT. It codes for CASSPGQGGYQPQHF.

A word on this clone: A junction end diverges from the germline sequence, so it may reflect a read error. The V call is TRBV10-1, the J call TRBJ2-6, with TRBD2 as a possible D gene (5 bases). The germline gives CDR1 WNHNN, CDR2 SYGVQD (reference sequence). The CDR3 spans 16 residues. CDR3 sequence reads: CASSEPAGSWANVLTF. The CDR3 nucleotides read TGCGCCAGCAGTGAGCCGGCGGGCTCTTGGGCCAACGTCCTGACTTTC.

The chain has TRBV6-5 and TRBJ2-3; 11 bases map to TRBD1. There are 15 residues in the CDR3. The V gene end was trimmed by 3 bases and the J gene end by 4 bases; junction bases not matched to a gene: 3. The germline gives CDR1 MNHEY, CDR2 SVGAGI. The DNA of the CDR3 is TGTGCCAGCAGTTATAGGACAGGGGGCGCAGATACGCAGTATTTT. It codes for CASSYRTGGADTQYF.

The chain combines TRBV2 with TRBJ2-5; 9 nucleotides agree with TRBD1. V lost 11 bases, J lost 4 bases, and 8 bases stayed unmatched. CDR1 and CDR2 from the germline V gene are SNHLY and FYNNEI. There are 13 residues in the CDR3. The CDR3 DNA sequence: TGTGCCCCCGGGACAGGGCCCTTAGAGACCCAGTACTTC. Amino acid sequence: CAPGTGPLETQYF.

J is TRBJ2-5 and V is TRBV9, with TRBD2 identical over 14 bases. CDR1 is SGDLS and CDR2 is YYNGEE in the germline V gene. This CDR3 is built from 16 residues. J lost 1 base, V lost 2 bases, and 1 base had no gene match. For the CDR3, the DNA is TGTGCCAGCAGCGTTGGGACTAGCGGGGGCCAAGAGACCCAGTACTTC. Amino acids: CASSVGTSGGQETQYF.

The chain recombines TRBV4-3 with TRBJ2-7; 7 positions match TRBD1. The CDR3 runs 15 residues. Germline V gene data show CDR1 as LGHNA and CDR2 as YSLEER. The V and J ends lost 6 bases and 2 bases, in that order; junction bases with no gene match: 10. This chain's CDR3 is CASSSNRGFPYEQYF. The CDR3 coding sequence is TGCGCCAGCAGTTCCAACAGGGGTTTCCCCTACGAGCAGTACTTC.

The chain combines TRBV7-2 with TRBJ2-7, with 7 bases identical to TRBD2. CDR3 length: 14 residues. The germline gives CDR1 SGHTA, CDR2 FQGNSA. V gave up 3 bases and J gave up 6 bases; unmatched junction bases: 8. The CDR3 here is CASSFGGGPFEQYF. The CDR3 region has the DNA TGTGCCAGCAGCTTTGGGGGAGGGCCTTTCGAGCAGTACTTC.

This clone was counted a single time. This chain connects TRBV4-3 to TRBJ1-4, with D uncertain. This CDR3 has 15 residues. Germline V gene sequence: CDR1 LGHNA, CDR2 YSLEER. Deletions cut 4 bases from V and 0 bases from J, with 9 bases between. The CDR3 reads CASSPSRATNEKLFF. The CDR3 coding sequence is TGCGCCAGCAGCCCGTCAAGAGCAACTAATGAAAAACTGTTTTTT.

This chain links TRBV5-5 with TRBJ2-7; 9 bases match TRBD1. The CDR3 is 15 amino acids. Germline values: CDR1 SGHKS, CDR2 YYEKEE (reference sequence). V dropped 4 bases and J dropped 3; count of bases not matched to a gene: 8. The CDR3 DNA follows: TGTGCCAGCAGCGGGCTCGGGACAGGGCTCTACGAGCAGTACTTC. Its translation: CASSGLGTGLYEQYF.

Only a few counts were recorded for this clone. The rearrangement links TRBV7-2 to TRBJ1-3; maybe TRBD1 (6 bases). This CDR3 region has 14 residues. V shed 2 bases and J shed 4 bases, with 9 bases lying between them. Germline V gives CDR1 SGHTA, CDR2 FQGNSA. In DNA form, the CDR3 reads TGTGCCAGCAGCTTATCAGGGGTCGGAAACACCATATATTTT. Its protein is CASSLSGVGNTIYF.

The chain joins TRBV6-5 to TRBJ2-1; 14 bases map to TRBD2. This CDR3 region has 16 residues. Germline assignment: CDR1 MNHEY and CDR2 SVGAGI. J lost 6 bases, V lost 0 bases, and 1 base had no gene match. The CDR3 here is CASSYSGTSGSNEQFF. CDR3 DNA: TGTGCCAGCAGTTACTCGGGGACTAGCGGGAGCAATGAGCAGTTCTTC.

The V call is TRBV7-3, the J call TRBJ2-1; D is uncertain. Trimming removed 0 bases at V and 9 bases at J, with 9 bases between. The CDR3 contains 13 residues. Germline assignment: CDR1 SGHTA and CDR2 FQGTGA. This CDR3 is CASSLTPPSEQFF. CDR3 coding DNA: TGTGCCAGCAGCTTAACCCCCCCCTCTGAGCAGTTCTTC.

V gene TRBV7-6 combines with J gene TRBJ1-6; D unclear. Per germline, CDR1 SGHVS and CDR2 FNYEAQ. V was pared by 6 bases and J by 7 bases, with 16 bases between. The CDR3 sequence is 15 residues long. CDR3 nucleotide sequence: TGTGCCAGCAGACAAGCACCGGGTGAGAATTCACCCCTCCACTTT. Protein product: CASRQAPGENSPLHF.

In DNA form, the CDR3 reads TGTGCCAGCAGCTTAGGGGCGGGAGGGGGAACCGGGGAGCTGTTTTTT. This translates into CASSLGAGGGTGELFF. The V call is TRBV7-8, the J call TRBJ2-2, with 9 bases matching TRBD2. V was pared by 1 base and J by 5 bases, with 5 bases of the junction left unmatched. Germline CDR1 SGHVS, CDR2 FQNEAQ. This CDR3 is 16 amino acids long.

The gene calls are TRBV6-2 or TRBV6-3 and TRBJ2-2; 7 nucleotides line up with TRBD1. CDR1 is MNHEY and CDR2 is SVGEGT in the germline V gene. The CDR3 sequence is 14 residues long. V dropped 4 bases and J dropped 5; count of bases not matched to a gene: 4. CDR3 amino acids: CASSWGQITGELFF. CDR3 nucleotides: TGTGCCAGCAGTTGGGGACAGATTACCGGGGAGCTGTTTTTT.

The chain links TRBV30 to TRBJ1-1, with D tentatively TRBD1 (5 bases). Germline CDR1 is GTSNPN and CDR2 is SVGIG (reference sequence). This CDR3 has 14 residues. V lost 0 bases and J lost 4, with 12 bases in between. DNA of the CDR3: TGTGCCTGGAGTGTAAGGAGGGGTAGCACTGAAGCTTTCTTT. Translation: CAWSVRRGSTEAFF.

This chain joins TRBV18 and TRBJ1-3; D possibly corresponds to TRBD1 (6 bases). In germline, CDR1 is KGHSH, CDR2 LQKENI. V was shortened by 3 bases and J by 2 bases, with 8 bases between the two germline ends. The CDR3 is 14 amino acids. DNA for the CDR3: TGTGCCAGCTCACCGGGGGGGCCTGGAAACACCATATATTTT. Protein product: CASSPGGPGNTIYF.

The J gene is TRBJ1-5, the V gene TRBV6-4; D gene unclear. The CDR3 extends over 14 amino acids. V was cut by 5 bases and J by 6 bases, with 14 bases left in between. CDR1 is MRHNA and CDR2 is SNTAGT in the germline V gene. The CDR3 region is CASSPTPFGQPQHF. The CDR3 DNA is TGTGCCAGCAGTCCGACACCCTTTGGTCAGCCCCAGCATTTT.

The rearrangement uses TRBV7-6 and TRBJ2-1; D may be TRBD1 (6 bases). The CDR3 length is 16 residues. V gave up 4 bases and J gave up 0 bases, with 13 bases separating them. Germline V gene lookup returns CDR1 SGHVS and CDR2 FNYEAQ. The CDR3 spells CASSSLTGSSYNEQFF. The CDR3 DNA reads TGTGCCAGCAGCTCTCTAACAGGGAGCTCCTACAATGAGCAGTTCTTC.

V usage is TRBV6-5 and J usage is TRBJ2-1, with 9 bases matching TRBD2. The junction had 5 bases not matched to a gene; V was cut back by 0 bases and J by 8 bases. CDR1 MNHEY and CDR2 SVGAGI come from the germline V gene. The CDR3 is 15 amino acids. The CDR3 bases are TGTGCCAGCAGTTACTCGGGACTAGCTTTCGATGAGCAGTTCTTC. It yields the protein CASSYSGLAFDEQFF.

The sample holds a few counts of this clone. The V and J genes are TRBV2 and TRBJ2-7; a possible D gene is TRBD2 (5 bases). The germline CDR1 and CDR2 sequences are SNHLY and FYNNEI. The CDR3 covers 14 residues. V was shortened by 6 bases and J by 5 bases, with 17 bases between the two germline ends. CDR3 bases: TGTGCCAGCAGCCTCGGGCGGGCGACTCACGAGCAGTACTTC. Encoded protein: CASSLGRATHEQYF.

Written as DNA, the CDR3 is TGTGCCAGCAGCTTATCTCTAGCGGAAGAGACCCAGTACTTC. Translation gives CASSLSLAEETQYF. The rearrangement joins TRBV7-2 to TRBJ2-5; 7 positions match TRBD2. The V and J ends lost 2 bases and 3 bases, in that order; junction bases with no gene match: 3. The CDR3 is 14 amino acids. Germline V CDR1 and CDR2: SGHTA, FQGNSA.

This CDR3 reads CASSMTDNSYEQYF. The CDR3, as DNA: TGTGCCAGTAGTATGACCGACAACTCCTACGAGCAGTACTTC. V usage is TRBV19 and J usage is TRBJ2-7; no clear D. V was cut by 3 bases and J by 0 bases, with 9 bases left in between. The CDR3 has 14 residues. Germline V lookup: CDR1 LNHDA, CDR2 SQIVND (reference sequence). Together with reference TRBV19 and TRBJ2-7, the CDR3 gives the full variable domain: DGGITQSPKYLFRKEGQNVTLSCEQNLNHDAMYWYRQDPGQGLRLIYYSQIVNDFQKGDIAEGYSVSREKKESFPLTVTSAQKNPTAFYLCASSMTDNSYEQYFGPGTRLTVT.